The entry that follows covers one T cell receptor (beta chain) sequence. Libraries were prepared by immunoSEQ multiplex PCR; TCRdb keeps only in-frame clonotypes and omits some of them. The sample consists of 260,000 or so clones, roughly 84% of them appearing once. This record comes from a study of blood T cell repertoires in COVID-19. Whole-study context: From T cells, B-cell-depleted T cells, or PBMCs came the material, which was cDNA or gDNA.

CDR1 KGHSY and CDR2 FQNENV come from the germline V gene. The CDR3 is made up of 15 amino acids. The V end was cut by 3 bases, the J end by 2 bases, with 12 bases between. This sequence originates from a human donor in a cohort sampled during active COVID-19. The chain combines TRBV16 with TRBJ2-3; a possible D gene is TRBD2 (5 bases). Sequencing used peripheral blood. For the CDR3, the DNA is TGTGCCAGCAGCCATGGGCTAGCCGACACAGATACGCAGTATTTT. Protein sequence: CASSHGLADTDTQYF.